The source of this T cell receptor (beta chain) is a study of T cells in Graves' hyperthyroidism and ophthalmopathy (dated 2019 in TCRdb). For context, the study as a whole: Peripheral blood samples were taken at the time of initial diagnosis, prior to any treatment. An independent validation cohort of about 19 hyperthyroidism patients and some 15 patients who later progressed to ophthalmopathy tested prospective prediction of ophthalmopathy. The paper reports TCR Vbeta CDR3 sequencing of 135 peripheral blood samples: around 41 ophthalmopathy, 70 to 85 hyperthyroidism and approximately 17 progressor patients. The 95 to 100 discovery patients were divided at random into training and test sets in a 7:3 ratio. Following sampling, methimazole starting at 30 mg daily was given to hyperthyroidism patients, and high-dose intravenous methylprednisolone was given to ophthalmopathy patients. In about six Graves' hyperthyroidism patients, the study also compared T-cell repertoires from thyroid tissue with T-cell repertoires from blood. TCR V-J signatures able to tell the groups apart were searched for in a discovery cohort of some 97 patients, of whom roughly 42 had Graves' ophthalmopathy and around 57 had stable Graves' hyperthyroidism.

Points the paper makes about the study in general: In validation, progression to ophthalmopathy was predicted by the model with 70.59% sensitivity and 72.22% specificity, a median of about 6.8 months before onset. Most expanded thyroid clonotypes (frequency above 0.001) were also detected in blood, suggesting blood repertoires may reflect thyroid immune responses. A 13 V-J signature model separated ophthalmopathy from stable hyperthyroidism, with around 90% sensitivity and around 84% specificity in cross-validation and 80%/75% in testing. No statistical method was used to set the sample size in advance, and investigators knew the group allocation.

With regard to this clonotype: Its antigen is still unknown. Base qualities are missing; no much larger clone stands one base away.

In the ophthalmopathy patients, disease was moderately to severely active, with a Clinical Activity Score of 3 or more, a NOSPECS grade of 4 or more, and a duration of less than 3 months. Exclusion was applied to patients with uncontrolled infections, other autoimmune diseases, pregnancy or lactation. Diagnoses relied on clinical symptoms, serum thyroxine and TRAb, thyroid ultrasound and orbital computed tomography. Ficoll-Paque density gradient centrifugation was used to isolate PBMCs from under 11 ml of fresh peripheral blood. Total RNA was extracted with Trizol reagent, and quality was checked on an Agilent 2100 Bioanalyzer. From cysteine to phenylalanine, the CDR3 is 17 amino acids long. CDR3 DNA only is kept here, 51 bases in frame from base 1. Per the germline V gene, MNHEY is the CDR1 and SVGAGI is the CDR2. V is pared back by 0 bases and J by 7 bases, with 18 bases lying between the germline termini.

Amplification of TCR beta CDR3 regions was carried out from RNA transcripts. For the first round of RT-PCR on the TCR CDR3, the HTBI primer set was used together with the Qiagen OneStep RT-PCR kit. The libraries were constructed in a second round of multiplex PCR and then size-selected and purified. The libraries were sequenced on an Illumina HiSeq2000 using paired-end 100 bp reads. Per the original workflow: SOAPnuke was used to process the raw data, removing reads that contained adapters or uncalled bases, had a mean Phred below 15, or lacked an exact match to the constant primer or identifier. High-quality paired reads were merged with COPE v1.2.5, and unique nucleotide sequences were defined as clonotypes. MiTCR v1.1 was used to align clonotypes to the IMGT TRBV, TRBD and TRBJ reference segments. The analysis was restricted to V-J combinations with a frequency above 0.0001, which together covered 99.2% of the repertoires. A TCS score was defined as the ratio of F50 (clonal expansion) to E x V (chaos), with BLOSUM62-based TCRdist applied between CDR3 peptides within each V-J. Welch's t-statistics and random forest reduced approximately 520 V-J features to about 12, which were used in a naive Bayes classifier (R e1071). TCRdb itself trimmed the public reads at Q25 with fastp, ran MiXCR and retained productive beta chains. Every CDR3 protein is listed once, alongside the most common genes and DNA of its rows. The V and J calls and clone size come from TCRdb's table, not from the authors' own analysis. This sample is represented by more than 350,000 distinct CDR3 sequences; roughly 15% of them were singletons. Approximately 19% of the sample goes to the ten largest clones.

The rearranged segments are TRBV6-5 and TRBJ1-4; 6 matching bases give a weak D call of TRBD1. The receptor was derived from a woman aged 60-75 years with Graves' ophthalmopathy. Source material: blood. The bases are TGTGCCAGCAGTTACTCGCATTTCCAGGGGCCCCTTGAAAAACTGTTTTTT. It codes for CASSYSHFQGPLEKLFF.